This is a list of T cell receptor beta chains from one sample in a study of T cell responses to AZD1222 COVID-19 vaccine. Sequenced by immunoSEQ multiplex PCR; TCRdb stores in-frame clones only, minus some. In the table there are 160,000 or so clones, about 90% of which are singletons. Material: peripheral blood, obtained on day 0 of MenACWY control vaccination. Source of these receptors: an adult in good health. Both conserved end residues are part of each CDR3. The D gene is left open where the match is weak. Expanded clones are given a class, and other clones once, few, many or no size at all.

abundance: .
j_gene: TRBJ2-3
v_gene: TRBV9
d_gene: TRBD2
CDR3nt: TGTGCCAGCAGCGTAGAAGTCCGGACTAGCGGGGGTGGGACAGATACGCAGTATTTT
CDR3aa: CASSVEVRTSGGGTDTQYF

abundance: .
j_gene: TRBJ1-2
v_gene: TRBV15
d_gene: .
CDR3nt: TGTGCCACCAGCAGAGCCGTAGGACAGCCCCTCTATGGCTACACCTTC
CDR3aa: CATSRAVGQPLYGYTF

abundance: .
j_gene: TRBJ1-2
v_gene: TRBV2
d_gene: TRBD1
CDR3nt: TGTGCCAGCAGTGAACTCCCGGGACAGGGGAACTACACCTTC
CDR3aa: CASSELPGQGNYTF

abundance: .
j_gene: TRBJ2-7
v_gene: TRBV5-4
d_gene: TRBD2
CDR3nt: TGTGCCAGCAGCTTAGGACTAGCGGGAGGGCCAAAATACGAGCAGTACTTC
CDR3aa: CASSLGLAGGPKYEQYF

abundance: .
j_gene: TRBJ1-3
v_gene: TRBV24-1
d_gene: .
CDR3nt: TGTGCCACCAGTTTATCAGTGGTTCGCTCTGGAAACACCATATATTTT
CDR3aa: CATSLSVVRSGNTIYF

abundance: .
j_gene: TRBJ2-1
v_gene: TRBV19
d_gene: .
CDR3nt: TGTGCCAGCCAGGGCTTTTACAATGAGCAGTTCTTC
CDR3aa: CASQGFYNEQFF

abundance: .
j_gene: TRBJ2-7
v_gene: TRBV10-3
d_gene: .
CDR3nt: TGTGCCATCAGTGAGTCTTGGGGGCCCGAGGAGCAGTACTTC
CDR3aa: CAISESWGPEEQYF

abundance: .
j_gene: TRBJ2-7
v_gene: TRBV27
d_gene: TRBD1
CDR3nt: TGTGCCAGCAGGCCCACAGGGGTCTCCGAAAGGACGTACTTC
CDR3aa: CASRPTGVSERTYF

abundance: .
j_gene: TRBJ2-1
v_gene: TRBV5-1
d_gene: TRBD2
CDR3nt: TGCGCCAGCTTTAATGGTGGCGGGAGAGTGGGAGATGAGCAGTTCTTC
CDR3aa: CASFNGGGRVGDEQFF

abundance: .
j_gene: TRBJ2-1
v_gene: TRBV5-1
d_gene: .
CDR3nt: TGCGCCAGCAGCTTGTGGGACAATGAGCAGTTCTTC
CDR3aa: CASSLWDNEQFF

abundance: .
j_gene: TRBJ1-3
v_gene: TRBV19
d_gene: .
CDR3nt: TGTGCCAGTAGTATAGACAGTGGAAACACCATATATTTT
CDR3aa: CASSIDSGNTIYF

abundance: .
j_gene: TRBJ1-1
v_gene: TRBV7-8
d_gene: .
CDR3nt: TGTGCCAGCAGCCCCACCTGGGGGGGCGCGGAAGCTTTCTTT
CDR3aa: CASSPTWGGAEAFF

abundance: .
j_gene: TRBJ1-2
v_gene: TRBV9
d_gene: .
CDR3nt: TGTGCCAGCAGCCCCGGGGGGGACAATAGGGGCTACACCTTC
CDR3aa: CASSPGGDNRGYTF

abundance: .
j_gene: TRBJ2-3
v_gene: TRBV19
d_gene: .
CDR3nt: TGTGCCAGTAGTATGTGGGACACAGATACGCAGTATTTT
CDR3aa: CASSMWDTDTQYF

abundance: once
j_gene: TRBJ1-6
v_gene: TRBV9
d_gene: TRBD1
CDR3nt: TGTGCCAGCAGCGCGACAGGGTTCTCTTCACCCCTCCACTTT
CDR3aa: CASSATGFSSPLHF

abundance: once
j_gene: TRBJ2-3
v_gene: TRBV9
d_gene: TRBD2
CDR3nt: TGTGCCAGCAGCTTTAGACTAGCCGCAGATACGCAGTATTTT
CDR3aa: CASSFRLAADTQYF

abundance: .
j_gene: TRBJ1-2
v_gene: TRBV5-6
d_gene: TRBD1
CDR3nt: TGTGCCAGCAGCTCACCGCACCCAGGGGGTATGGGTTACACCTTC
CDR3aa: CASSSPHPGGMGYTF

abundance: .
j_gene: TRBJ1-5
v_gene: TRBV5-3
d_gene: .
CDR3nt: TGTGCCAGAAGTTCGAACGGGGGGACAAGCAATCAGCCCCAGCATTTT
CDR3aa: CARSSNGGTSNQPQHF

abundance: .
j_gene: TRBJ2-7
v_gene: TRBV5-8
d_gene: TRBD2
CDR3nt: TGTGCCAGCAGGCCTCCGGGACTACCGTCCTACGAGCAGTACTTC
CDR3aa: CASRPPGLPSYEQYF

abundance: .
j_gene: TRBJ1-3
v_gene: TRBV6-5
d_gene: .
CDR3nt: TGTGCCAGCAGAGGTAACTCTGGAAACACCATATATTTT
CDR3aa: CASRGNSGNTIYF

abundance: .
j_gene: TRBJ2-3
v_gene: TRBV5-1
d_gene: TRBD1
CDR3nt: TGCGCCAGCAGCTTGGGGGACAGATCAGATACGCAGTATTTT
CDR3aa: CASSLGDRSDTQYF

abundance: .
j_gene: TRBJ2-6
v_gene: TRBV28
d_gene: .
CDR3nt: TGTGCCAGCAGTCGTATTCGGGGGAACCTGACTTTC
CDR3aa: CASSRIRGNLTF

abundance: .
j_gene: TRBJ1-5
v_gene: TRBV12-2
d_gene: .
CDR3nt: TGTGCAAGTCGCTTCTACCGACAGGGGAGGAATCAGCCCCAGCATTTT
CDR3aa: CASRFYRQGRNQPQHF

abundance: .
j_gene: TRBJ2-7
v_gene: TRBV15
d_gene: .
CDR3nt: TGTGCCACCAGCAGAGATCGGACCGAGGGGTCCGAGCAGTACTTC
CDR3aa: CATSRDRTEGSEQYF

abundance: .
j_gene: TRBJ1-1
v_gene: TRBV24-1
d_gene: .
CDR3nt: TGTGCCACCAGTGCTCGGGGGCGCGATGAAGCTTTCTTT
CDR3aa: CATSARGRDEAFF

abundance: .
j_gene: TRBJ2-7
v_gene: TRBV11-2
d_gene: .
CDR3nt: TGTGCCAGCAGCTTGAGACGGGGCCAGGCCGCCGAGCAGTACTTC
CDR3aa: CASSLRRGQAAEQYF

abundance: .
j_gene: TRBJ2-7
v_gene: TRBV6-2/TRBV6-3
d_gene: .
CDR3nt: TGTGCCAGCAGTTCCGAGCGGGCAGAGCAGTACTTC
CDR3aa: CASSSERAEQYF

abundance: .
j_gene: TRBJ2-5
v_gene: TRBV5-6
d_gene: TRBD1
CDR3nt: TGTGCCAGCAGCTCACAGGGGCGCCAAGAGACCCAGTACTTC
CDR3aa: CASSSQGRQETQYF

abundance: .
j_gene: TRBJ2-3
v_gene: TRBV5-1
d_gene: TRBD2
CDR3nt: TGCGCCAGCAGCCCGGGACTAGCGGGAGGGCCCTATACGCAGTATTTT
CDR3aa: CASSPGLAGGPYTQYF

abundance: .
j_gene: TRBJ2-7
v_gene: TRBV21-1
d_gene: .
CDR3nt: TGTGCCAGCAGCTTCCGGACAGGGTTCACCTACGAGCAGTACTTC
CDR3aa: CASSFRTGFTYEQYF

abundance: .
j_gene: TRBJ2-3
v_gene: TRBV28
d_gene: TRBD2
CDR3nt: TGTGCCAGCAGTTTAAGCGGGAGGAACACAGATACGCAGTATTTT
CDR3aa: CASSLSGRNTDTQYF

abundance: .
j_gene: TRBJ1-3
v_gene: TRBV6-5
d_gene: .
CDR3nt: TGTGCCCGCTACTTCGGGGAGGGGCTTAGAAACACCATATATTTT
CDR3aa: CARYFGEGLRNTIYF

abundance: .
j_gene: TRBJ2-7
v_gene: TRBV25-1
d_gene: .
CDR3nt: TGTGCCAGCAGTGAATCGGGAAGCTACGAGCAGTACTTC
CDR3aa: CASSESGSYEQYF

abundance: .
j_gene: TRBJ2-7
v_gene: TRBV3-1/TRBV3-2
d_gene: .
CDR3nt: TGTGCCAGCAGCCCTCTCCCTTCAGGGGCGATAGTCCGAGACGAGCAGTACTTC
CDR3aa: CASSPLPSGAIVRDEQYF

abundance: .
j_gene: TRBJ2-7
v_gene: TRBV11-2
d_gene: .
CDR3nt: TGTGCCAGCAGCCTGGACCGGGACTCGGGCTACGAGCAGTACTTC
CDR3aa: CASSLDRDSGYEQYF

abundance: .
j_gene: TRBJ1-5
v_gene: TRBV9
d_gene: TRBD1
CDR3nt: TGTGCCAGCAGCCCTGGACAGGGGGCGAGCAATCAGCCCCAGCATTTT
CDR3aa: CASSPGQGASNQPQHF

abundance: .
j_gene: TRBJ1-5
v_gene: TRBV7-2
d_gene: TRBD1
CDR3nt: TGTGCCAGCAGCCCGGGACAGGGAAATCAGCCCCAGCATTTT
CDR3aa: CASSPGQGNQPQHF

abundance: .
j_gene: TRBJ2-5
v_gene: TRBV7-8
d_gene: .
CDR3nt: TGTGCCAGCAGCAAGACCCCCGGTCTCCTGGTGGGGACCCAGTACTTC
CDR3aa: CASSKTPGLLVGTQYF

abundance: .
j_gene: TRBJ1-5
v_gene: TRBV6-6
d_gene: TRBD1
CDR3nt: TGTGCCAGCAGTCAACCACAGGGGTCTGAGGCGGTTAATCAGCCCCAGCATTTT
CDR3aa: CASSQPQGSEAVNQPQHF